A selection of T cell receptor beta chains follows, all from one sample in a study of shared T cell receptors in the human thymus. TCRdb's copy holds only in-frame clones and misses some; the assay was immunoSEQ multiplex PCR. This table holds some 700,000 clones, approximately 85% found once. These sequences were also reported in another study, on human thymus T cells.

The sequenced sample consisted of thymocytes. The receptors shown here come from a girl less than two years old with a congenital heart defect. Each CDR3 is given with its conserved first and last residue. D genes are given only for firm matches. Rows give clone size only sometimes, using once, few, many, or a class for an expanded clone.

size	D	V	J	CDR3	DNA
NA	TRBD2	TRBV7-2	TRBJ2-3	CASSLMWAGGTDTQYF	TGTGCCAGCAGCTTAATGTGGGCGGGGGGGACAGATACGCAGTATTTT
few	NA	TRBV12-5	TRBJ2-3	CASGLVMTSLHF	TGTGCTAGTGGTTTGGTAATGACTAGTTTGCATTTT
NA	TRBD1	TRBV4-3	TRBJ1-4	CASSQIRAGQEQEKLFF	TGCGCCAGCAGCCAGATACGGGCCGGACAGGAACAAGAAAAACTGTTTTTT
NA	NA	TRBV4-1	TRBJ1-2	CASSLLGGGYDYGYTF	TGCGCCAGCAGCCTTTTAGGGGGGGGTTACGACTATGGCTACACCTTC
NA	NA	TRBV29-1	TRBJ1-4	CSVRGGDNEKLFF	TGCAGCGTCCGGGGGGGGGATAATGAAAAACTGTTTTTT
NA	NA	TRBV7-9	TRBJ2-5	CASSRTGARETQYF	TGTGCCAGCAGCCGCACCGGTGCGCGAGAGACCCAGTACTTC
NA	NA	TRBV20-1	TRBJ2-5	CSARVPKTQYF	TGCAGTGCTAGAGTTCCCAAGACCCAGTACTTC
NA	NA	TRBV20-1	TRBJ1-2	CSAPGLYGYTF	TGCAGTGCTCCAGGGCTTTATGGCTACACCTTC
NA	NA	TRBV7-2	TRBJ2-4	CASSLVRGFLAKNIQYF	TGTGCCAGCAGCTTAGTCCGCGGGTTCTTAGCCAAAAACATTCAGTACTTC
NA	NA	TRBV6-5	TRBJ1-2	CASTPPRTEYGGYTF	TGTGCCAGCACCCCTCCCCGGACAGAGTACGGCGGCTACACCTTC
NA	TRBD1	TRBV4-1	TRBJ1-2	CASSRTDRGYGYTF	TGCGCCAGCAGCCGAACGGACAGGGGTTATGGCTACACCTTC
NA	TRBD1	TRBV9	TRBJ2-2	CASSGPGTGNTGELFF	TGTGCCAGCAGCGGCCCCGGGACAGGGAACACCGGGGAGCTGTTTTTT
NA	TRBD1	TRBV23-1	TRBJ1-2	CASEQDRGSYTF	TGCGCCAGCGAACAGGACAGGGGAAGCTACACCTTC
few	TRBD1	TRBV27	TRBJ2-5	CASKQGVHQETQYF	TGTGCCAGCAAACAGGGGGTACACCAAGAGACCCAGTACTTC
NA	TRBD1	TRBV4-2	TRBJ2-2	CASSPLTGQMNTGELFF	TGTGCCAGCAGCCCTTTAACGGGACAGATGAACACCGGGGAGCTGTTTTTT
NA	TRBD1	TRBV4-1	TRBJ1-4	CASSQRDRVEKLFF	TGCGCCAGCAGCCAACGGGACAGGGTTGAAAAACTGTTTTTT
NA	NA	TRBV5-8	TRBJ1-3	CASSFPNKLQGHGNTIYF	TGTGCCAGCAGCTTTCCCAATAAGCTTCAGGGACATGGAAACACCATATATTTT
NA	NA	TRBV5-6	TRBJ1-2	CASSPRTWGDYGYTF	TGTGCCAGCAGCCCGCGGACGTGGGGGGACTATGGCTACACCTTC
NA	NA	TRBV18	TRBJ2-5	CASSRRTGAGETQYF	TGTGCCAGCTCACGACGGACAGGCGCGGGGGAGACCCAGTACTTC
few	TRBD1	TRBV10-3	TRBJ1-5	CATKTKIGTGNQPQHF	TGTGCCACCAAGACCAAAATCGGGACAGGGAATCAGCCCCAGCATTTT
NA	NA	TRBV7-7	TRBJ2-3	CASSLRGGITDTQYF	TGTGCTAGCAGCTTGAGGGGGGGGATTACAGATACGCAGTATTTT
few	NA	TRBV21-1	TRBJ2-7	CASSLRRGTGYYEQYF	TGTGCCAGCAGCCTCCGACGAGGGACAGGGTACTACGAGCAGTACTTC
NA	NA	TRBV15	TRBJ1-5	CATSSRGGSGRQSNQPQHF	TGTGCCACCAGCAGCCGGGGTGGATCCGGACGGCAGAGCAATCAGCCCCAGCATTTT
NA	TRBD1	TRBV11-2	TRBJ2-2	CASRTDRVKKRTTGELFF	TGTGCCAGCAGAACGGACAGGGTCAAGAAAAGAACCACCGGGGAGCTGTTTTTT
NA	TRBD1	TRBV27	TRBJ1-4	CASSLVWAGGNEKLFF	TGTGCCAGCAGTCTTGTGTGGGCAGGGGGAAATGAAAAACTGTTTTTT
NA	NA	TRBV18	TRBJ2-7	CASSPLQVPHEQYF	TGTGCCAGCTCACCACTTCAGGTTCCCCACGAGCAGTACTTC
NA	TRBD2	TRBV10-3	TRBJ2-3	CAISEAGGSSTDTQYF	TGTGCCATCAGTGAAGCGGGGGGGTCTAGCACAGATACGCAGTATTTT
NA	NA	TRBV6-5	TRBJ1-2	CASSYSGGLGYTF	TGTGCCAGCAGTTACTCGGGGGGGCTTGGCTACACCTTC
NA	TRBD1	TRBV15	TRBJ1-5	CATSTRQGAKPQHF	TGTGCCACCAGCACCAGACAGGGGGCGAAGCCCCAGCATTTT
NA	TRBD2	TRBV7-2	TRBJ2-3	CASSLFPGGPIPDTQYF	TGTGCCAGCAGCTTATTTCCGGGGGGGCCGATCCCAGATACGCAGTATTTT
NA	NA	TRBV5-6	TRBJ1-2	CASSTGWAYTF	TGTGCCAGCTCCACAGGGTGGGCCTACACCTTC